These T cell receptor beta chains were read from a single sample in a study of T cells in Graves' hyperthyroidism and ophthalmopathy. TCRdb re-called the multiplex PCR reads with MiXCR, one entry per CDR3 protein. Of some 550,000 distinct CDR3 sequences listed, 20% were seen once; the top ten hold 26%. The sequenced material came from blood. The origin of the receptors is a man younger than 35 with Graves' hyperthyroidism. CDR3s include the opening cysteine and the closing phenylalanine or tryptophan. A D gene is named only where the DNA matches it firmly. A clone size is listed for some rows: how often the clone was seen (once, few, many), or a class if it is expanded.

size,V,length,D,J,CDR3,DNA
few,TRBV29-1,13,NA,TRBJ1-1,CSVRDGGDTEAFF,TGCAGCGTCCGGGACGGGGGGGACACTGAAGCTTTCTTT
NA,TRBV2,15,NA,TRBJ1-5,CASSLDRLGNQPQHF,TGTGCCAGCAGTCTAGACAGGCTCGGCAATCAGCCCCAGCATTTT
NA,TRBV2,13,NA,TRBJ1-6,CASSGLLDSPLHF,TGTGCCAGCAGTGGTCTCCTGGATTCACCCCTCCACTTT
many,TRBV28,15,TRBD1,TRBJ1-5,CASSLRGQVNQPQHF,TGTGCCAGCAGTTTGAGGGGGCAGGTCAATCAGCCCCAGCATTTT
NA,TRBV6-1,12,NA,TRBJ2-3,CASSGAGKAQYF,TGTGCCAGCAGCGGGGCCGGCAAGGCGCAGTATTTT
many,TRBV6-1,15,NA,TRBJ1-2,CASSEGGAANYGYTF,TGTGCCAGCAGTGAAGGAGGAGCAGCTAACTATGGCTACACCTTC
many,TRBV5-1,14,NA,TRBJ2-2,CASSLAWTAGELFF,TGCGCCAGCAGCTTGGCCTGGACGGCCGGGGAGCTGTTTTTT
many,TRBV28,15,NA,TRBJ1-2,CASSLRLGLNYGYTF,TGTGCCAGCAGTTTAAGGCTCGGGCTTAACTATGGCTACACCTTC
NA,TRBV4-1,15,NA,TRBJ2-2,CASSLRLGGPGELFF,TGCGCCAGCAGCCTCAGGCTCGGGGGACCCGGGGAGCTGTTTTTT
many,TRBV6-1,15,NA,TRBJ2-7,CASSARGGWDYEQYF,TGTGCCAGCAGCGCCCGAGGGGGTTGGGACTATGAGCAGTACTTC
many,TRBV7-9,15,TRBD1,TRBJ2-7,CASSATQGAIYEQYF,TGTGCCAGCAGCGCCACACAGGGGGCAATCTACGAGCAGTACTTC
many,TRBV28,14,NA,TRBJ2-7,CASSPDRNSYEQYF,TGTGCCAGCAGTCCCGATCGAAACTCCTACGAGCAGTACTTC
NA,TRBV30,15,TRBD1,TRBJ1-2,CAWSADLGQGDGYTF,TGTGCCTGGAGTGCCGACTTAGGACAGGGGGATGGCTACACCTTC
NA,TRBV11-2,13,NA,TRBJ2-5,CASTRGGKETQYF,TGTGCCAGCACGCGAGGGGGGAAAGAGACCCAGTACTTC
NA,TRBV30,14,NA,TRBJ2-7,CAWSTGTGDYEQYF,TGTGCCTGGAGTACCGGGACGGGGGACTACGAGCAGTACTTC
NA,TRBV2,14,NA,TRBJ2-7,CASSVPPRSYEQYF,TGTGCCAGCAGTGTTCCCCCTCGGTCCTACGAGCAGTACTTC
many,TRBV6-1,12,TRBD2,TRBJ2-7,CLGRGGLDEQYF,TGCCTGGGGCGGGGGGGCCTCGACGAGCAGTACTTC
NA,TRBV11-2,15,TRBD2,TRBJ2-2,CASSTAGRTTGELFF,TGTGCCAGCAGCACAGCGGGGAGAACTACCGGGGAGCTGTTTTTT
NA,TRBV7-3,13,NA,TRBJ1-1,CASSFQPNTEAFF,TGTGCCAGCAGCTTTCAGCCAAACACTGAAGCTTTCTTT
many,TRBV27,13,NA,TRBJ1-2,CASSFSGPRGYTF,TGTGCCAGCAGTTTTTCAGGGCCTAGAGGCTACACCTTC
many,TRBV6-1,19,NA,TRBJ2-2,CASSAHWGRTYLNTGELFF,TGTGCCAGCAGTGCCCATTGGGGACGGACTTATCTTAACACCGGGGAGCTGTTTTTT
many,TRBV15,14,NA,TRBJ2-7,CATSRDEWGNEQYF,TGTGCCACCAGCAGAGACGAGTGGGGAAACGAGCAGTACTTC